This T cell receptor (beta chain) comes out of a study of identical twins. Whole-study findings and limits: Within monozygotic twins, out-of-frame TCR alpha sharing was underestimated by the models.

Per the germline V gene, CDR1 is DFQATT and CDR2 is SNEGSKA (reference sequence). The CDR3 consists of 13 residues. Deletions cut 6 bases from V and 4 bases from J, with 15 bases between. TCRdb re-derived calls from the 5' RACE reads in MiXCR, one entry per CDR3 protein. Here the sample spans some 730,000 distinct CDR3 sequences, 15% to 20% being singletons. All donors comprised healthy Caucasians. Regarding this clonotype: Its cognate antigen is unknown.

The same sample was also studied in work on T cells expressing NK-cell markers.

Sequenced material: PBMCs. The chain recombines TRBV20-1 with TRBJ1-2; a weak D match, TRBD1 (5 bases). The sequence derives from a woman between 18 and 30 years old in good health. The CDR3 nucleotides read TGCAGTGCCGAGTCCCGGGGCTTCTATGGCTACACCTTC. Its translation is CSAESRGFYGYTF.